Listed below are T cell receptor beta chains from one sample, sequenced in a study of CD4 and CD8 cells across lung adenocarcinoma regions. One entry per CDR3 protein results from TCRdb running MiXCR on the PCR reads. The sample contains tens of thousands of distinct CDR3 sequences, 54% of which appear only once. What was sequenced was CD8+ T cells from the center of a lung tumor. The receptors shown here come from a female donor with lung adenocarcinoma. The CD4 and CD8 labels of this study may be unreliable. Both conserved end residues are part of each CDR3. D genes are given only for firm matches. Not all rows give a size; the values are once, few, many and, for expanded clones, a class.

d_gene: -; j_gene: TRBJ2-2; v_gene: TRBV27; abundance: -; CDR3aa: CASSLMSGELFF; CDR3nt: TGTGCCAGCAGTTTAATGTCCGGGGAGCTGTTTTTT
d_gene: -; j_gene: TRBJ2-3; v_gene: TRBV7-2; abundance: -; CDR3aa: CASSPSGDTQYF; CDR3nt: TGTGCCAGCAGCCCTTCGGGGGATACGCAGTATTTT
d_gene: TRBD2; j_gene: TRBJ2-1; v_gene: TRBV6-1; abundance: -; CDR3aa: CASRGTPGLAGEQFF; CDR3nt: TGTGCCAGCAGGGGAACCCCGGGACTAGCAGGGGAGCAGTTCTTC
d_gene: TRBD1; j_gene: TRBJ2-1; v_gene: TRBV6-5; abundance: few; CDR3aa: CASSYQGVQFF; CDR3nt: TGTGCCAGCAGTTACCAGGGGGTCCAGTTCTTC
d_gene: -; j_gene: TRBJ1-1; v_gene: TRBV27; abundance: few; CDR3aa: CASSSSGAENTEAFF; CDR3nt: TGTGCCAGCAGTTCAAGCGGAGCTGAGAACACTGAAGCTTTCTTT
d_gene: TRBD2; j_gene: TRBJ2-1; v_gene: TRBV25-1; abundance: few; CDR3aa: CASSGITSGRGVWQFF; CDR3nt: TGTGCCAGCAGTGGGATTACTAGCGGGAGGGGGGTTTGGCAGTTCTTC
d_gene: TRBD2; j_gene: TRBJ2-7; v_gene: TRBV3-1; abundance: -; CDR3aa: CASSHGSWLAGAEQYF; CDR3nt: TGTGCCAGCAGCCATGGTTCATGGCTGGCGGGAGCCGAGCAGTACTTC
d_gene: TRBD1; j_gene: TRBJ1-6; v_gene: TRBV6-1; abundance: few; CDR3aa: CASSEYGRGTMNSPLHF; CDR3nt: TGTGCCAGCAGTGAATACGGCAGGGGGACGATGAATTCACCCCTCCACTTT
d_gene: -; j_gene: TRBJ2-5; v_gene: TRBV11-2; abundance: -; CDR3aa: CASGAGATLCGDTQYF; CDR3nt: TGTGCCAGCGGGGCCGGGGCTACCCTTTGCGGTGATACCCAGTACTTC
d_gene: -; j_gene: TRBJ2-3; v_gene: TRBV6-1; abundance: -; CDR3aa: CASSEVYGNNTQYF; CDR3nt: TGTGCCAGCAGTGAAGTCTACGGCAACAACACGCAGTATTTC
d_gene: -; j_gene: TRBJ2-1; v_gene: TRBV7-2; abundance: -; CDR3aa: CASSWTGVTYEQFF; CDR3nt: TGTGCCAGCAGTTGGACCGGGGTAACCTACGAGCAGTTCTTC
d_gene: -; j_gene: TRBJ1-2; v_gene: TRBV6-5; abundance: -; CDR3aa: CASSWGGAGYTF; CDR3nt: TGTGCCAGCAGTTGGGGGGGGGCTGGCTACACCTTC
d_gene: -; j_gene: TRBJ1-1; v_gene: TRBV10-1; abundance: -; CDR3aa: CASRRSRNTNTEAFF; CDR3nt: TGCGCCAGCAGGAGATCCAGGAACACGAACACTGAAGCTTTCTTT
d_gene: -; j_gene: TRBJ1-2; v_gene: TRBV27; abundance: few; CDR3aa: CASSGLLGYGYTF; CDR3nt: TGTGCCAGCAGTGGACTTTTGGGGTATGGCTACACCTTC
d_gene: -; j_gene: TRBJ1-3; v_gene: TRBV6-5; abundance: -; CDR3aa: CASSYSRQPGNTIYF; CDR3nt: TGTGCCAGCAGTTACTCGAGGCAGCCTGGAAACACCATATATTTT
d_gene: TRBD1; j_gene: TRBJ2-5; v_gene: TRBV27; abundance: few; CDR3aa: CASAPSGTGETQYF; CDR3nt: TGTGCCAGCGCTCCTTCCGGGACAGGCGAGACCCAGTACTTC
d_gene: -; j_gene: TRBJ2-4; v_gene: TRBV10-3; abundance: -; CDR3aa: CAAKGRGEQNTQYF; CDR3nt: TGTGCGGCCAAGGGGCGGGGTGAGCAAAACACTCAGTACTTC
d_gene: -; j_gene: TRBJ2-7; v_gene: TRBV6-5; abundance: few; CDR3aa: CASSYRGEQYF; CDR3nt: TGTGCCAGCAGTTACAGGGGCGAGCAGTACTTC
d_gene: -; j_gene: TRBJ2-7; v_gene: TRBV27; abundance: -; CDR3aa: CARGPPDTQYF; CDR3nt: TGTGCCCGCGGTCCCCCAGACACGCAGTACTTC
d_gene: -; j_gene: TRBJ2-1; v_gene: TRBV27; abundance: many; CDR3aa: CASKGFANNEQFF; CDR3nt: TGTGCCAGCAAGGGGTTTGCTAACAATGAGCAGTTCTTC
d_gene: -; j_gene: TRBJ2-1; v_gene: TRBV7-2; abundance: many; CDR3aa: CASSPRGGSHNEQFF; CDR3nt: TGTGCCAGCAGCCCACGGGGTGGGAGCCACAATGAGCAGTTCTTC
d_gene: TRBD1; j_gene: TRBJ2-3; v_gene: TRBV27; abundance: -; CDR3aa: CASRQGVGLTDTQYF; CDR3nt: TGTGCCAGCAGGCAGGGGGTAGGACTCACAGATACTCAGTACTTT
d_gene: -; j_gene: TRBJ2-2; v_gene: TRBV6-1; abundance: -; CDR3aa: CASRRQVNTGALYF; CDR3nt: TGTGCCAGCAGACGGCAGGTAAACACCGGGGCGCTGTATTTT
d_gene: TRBD2; j_gene: TRBJ2-4; v_gene: TRBV6-1; abundance: -; CDR3aa: CASKAGMWAKDTQYF; CDR3nt: TGTGCCAGCAAAGCGGGGATGTGGGCCAAAGACACGCAGTACTTC
d_gene: -; j_gene: TRBJ1-2; v_gene: TRBV4-1; abundance: few; CDR3aa: CASSLDSNYGYTF; CDR3nt: TGCGCCAGCAGCCTGGACTCTAACTATGGCTACACCTTC
d_gene: -; j_gene: TRBJ1-4; v_gene: TRBV6-1; abundance: -; CDR3aa: CASSETVRGEKLFF; CDR3nt: TGTGCCAGCAGTGAGACAGTGAGGGGAGAAAAACTGTTTTTT
d_gene: TRBD1; j_gene: TRBJ2-5; v_gene: TRBV12-3/TRBV12-4; abundance: many; CDR3aa: CASSRQGAKETQYF; CDR3nt: TGTGCCAGCAGCAGACAGGGGGCGAAAGAGACCCAGTACTTC
d_gene: -; j_gene: TRBJ2-3; v_gene: TRBV6-5; abundance: -; CDR3aa: CASSVLVIQGVSTGAQYF; CDR3nt: TGTGCCAGCAGTGTACTGGTTATCCAGGGAGTGAGCACCGGGGCGCAGTATTTT
d_gene: -; j_gene: TRBJ2-3; v_gene: TRBV27; abundance: medium-sized; CDR3aa: CASNRQGTDTQYF; CDR3nt: TGTGCCAGCAATCGACAGGGCACAGATACGCAGTATTTT
d_gene: TRBD2; j_gene: TRBJ2-1; v_gene: TRBV24-1; abundance: -; CDR3aa: CATSDFFGLAEDYNEQFF; CDR3nt: TGTGCCACCAGTGATTTCTTCGGACTAGCGGAGGATTACAATGAGCAGTTCTTC
d_gene: -; j_gene: TRBJ2-3; v_gene: TRBV7-2; abundance: many; CDR3aa: CASSLREARADTQYF; CDR3nt: TGTGCCAGCAGCTTAAGGGAGGCTCGCGCAGATACGCAGTATTTT
d_gene: -; j_gene: TRBJ1-2; v_gene: TRBV6-1; abundance: once; CDR3aa: CASSVSDTNYGYTF; CDR3nt: TGTGCCAGCAGCGTTAGTGACACTAACTATGGCTACACCTTC
d_gene: -; j_gene: TRBJ2-4; v_gene: TRBV27; abundance: -; CDR3aa: CGGAGLRAKDTQYF; CDR3nt: TGTGGCGGCGCGGGGCTGCGAGCCAAAGATACGCAGTACTTC
d_gene: TRBD1; j_gene: TRBJ1-4; v_gene: TRBV5-1; abundance: many; CDR3aa: CASSSTGGDEKLFF; CDR3nt: TGCGCCAGCAGCTCTACAGGGGGCGACGAAAAACTGTTTTTT
d_gene: -; j_gene: TRBJ2-5; v_gene: TRBV4-1; abundance: many; CDR3aa: CASSQESGRASRETQYF; CDR3nt: TGCGCCAGCAGCCAAGAATCAGGCCGAGCTAGCAGAGAGACCCAGTACTTC
d_gene: -; j_gene: TRBJ2-1; v_gene: TRBV10-3; abundance: few; CDR3aa: CAISDVGRGADNEQFF; CDR3nt: TGTGCCATCAGTGATGTTGGCAGGGGGGCGGACAATGAGCAGTTCTTC
d_gene: -; j_gene: TRBJ2-1; v_gene: TRBV6-5; abundance: -; CDR3aa: CASSYGRDGYNEQFF; CDR3nt: TGTGCCAGCAGTTACGGCCGGGACGGCTACAATGAGCAGTTCTTC
d_gene: TRBD2; j_gene: TRBJ2-3; v_gene: TRBV30; abundance: -; CDR3aa: CAWSPNSGSTDTQYF; CDR3nt: TGTGCCTGGAGCCCCAATAGCGGGAGCACAGATACGCAGTATTTT
d_gene: TRBD1; j_gene: TRBJ1-1; v_gene: TRBV10-2; abundance: many; CDR3aa: CASRIQGDIIEAFF; CDR3nt: TGCGCCAGCAGGATACAGGGGGATATCATTGAAGCTTTCTTT
d_gene: -; j_gene: TRBJ2-6; v_gene: TRBV6-1; abundance: many; CDR3aa: CASSPGPSGANVLTF; CDR3nt: TGTGCCAGCAGCCCTGGACCCTCTGGGGCCAACGTCCTGACTTTC
d_gene: -; j_gene: TRBJ2-1; v_gene: TRBV10-3; abundance: many; CDR3aa: CAISARDEQFF; CDR3nt: TGTGCCATCAGTGCGAGGGATGAGCAGTTCTTC
d_gene: -; j_gene: TRBJ2-5; v_gene: TRBV12-3/TRBV12-4; abundance: -; CDR3aa: CASRRGAQETQYF; CDR3nt: TGTGCCAGCAGAAGAGGCGCTCAGGAGACCCAGTACTTC
d_gene: -; j_gene: TRBJ1-5; v_gene: TRBV6-5; abundance: medium-sized; CDR3aa: CASSHGGDQPQHF; CDR3nt: TGTGCCAGCAGTCACGGGGGGGATCAGCCCCAGCATTTT
d_gene: -; j_gene: TRBJ2-5; v_gene: TRBV6-5; abundance: -; CDR3aa: CASSYRDGNEQYF; CDR3nt: TGTGCCAGCAGTTATAGGGACGGCAATGAGCAGTACTTC
d_gene: -; j_gene: TRBJ2-7; v_gene: TRBV4-2; abundance: few; CDR3aa: CASSQYYTSGPGISYEQYF; CDR3nt: TGTGCCAGCAGCCAATACTATACGTCGGGTCCAGGGATCTCCTACGAGCAGTACTTC
d_gene: TRBD2; j_gene: TRBJ2-1; v_gene: TRBV6-1; abundance: few; CDR3aa: CASTPASGVYNEQFF; CDR3nt: TGTGCCAGCACCCCGGCTAGCGGGGTATACAATGAGCAGTTCTTC
d_gene: -; j_gene: TRBJ2-5; v_gene: TRBV27; abundance: few; CDR3aa: CASRPGGVRETQYF; CDR3nt: TGTGCCAGCAGGCCAGGGGGGGTAAGGGAGACCCAGTACTTC
d_gene: -; j_gene: TRBJ2-4; v_gene: TRBV6-1; abundance: -; CDR3aa: CASSAHGGRAQNTQYF; CDR3nt: TGTGCCAGCAGCGCCCACGGGGGCCGGGCCCAAAACACCCAGTACTTC
d_gene: -; j_gene: TRBJ2-5; v_gene: TRBV27; abundance: once; CDR3aa: CARGPGGREEETQYF; CDR3nt: TGTGCCAGGGGGCCCGGGGGCCGGGAGGAAGAGACCCAGTACTTC
d_gene: -; j_gene: TRBJ2-4; v_gene: TRBV4-1; abundance: many; CDR3aa: CASSQGAVYQKNIQYF; CDR3nt: TGCGCCAGCAGCCAAGGTGCGGTGTATCAAAAAAACATTCAGTACTTC
d_gene: -; j_gene: TRBJ2-2; v_gene: TRBV6-2/TRBV6-3; abundance: -; CDR3aa: CATTGLAGTGELFF; CDR3nt: TGTGCCACTACCGGACTGGCGGGCACCGGGGAGCTGTTTTTT